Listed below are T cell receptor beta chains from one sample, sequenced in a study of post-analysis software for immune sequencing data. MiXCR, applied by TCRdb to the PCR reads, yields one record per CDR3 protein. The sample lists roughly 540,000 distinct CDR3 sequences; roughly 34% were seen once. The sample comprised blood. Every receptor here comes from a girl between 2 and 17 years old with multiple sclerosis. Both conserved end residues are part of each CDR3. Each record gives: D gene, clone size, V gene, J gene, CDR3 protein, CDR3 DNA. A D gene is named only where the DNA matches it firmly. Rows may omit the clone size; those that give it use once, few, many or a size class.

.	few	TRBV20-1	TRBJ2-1	CSARDPSGDNEQFF	TGCAGTGCTAGGGATCCCTCGGGGGACAATGAGCAGTTCTTC
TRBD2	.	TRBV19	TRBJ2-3	CASSVTSVTDTQYF	TGTGCCAGTAGTGTGACTAGCGTTACAGATACGCAGTATTTT
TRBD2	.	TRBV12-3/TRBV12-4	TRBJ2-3	CASSLAAGGADTQYF	TGTGCCAGCAGCCTTGCTGCGGGGGGTGCAGATACGCAGTATTTT
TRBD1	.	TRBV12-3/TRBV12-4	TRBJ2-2	CASRERQGVTGELFF	TGTGCCAGCAGGGAGAGACAGGGGGTCACCGGGGAGCTGTTTTTT
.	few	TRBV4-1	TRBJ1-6	CASSLPEDGTFHSSYNSPLHF	TGCGCCAGCAGCCTACCCGAAGACGGGACATTTCATAGCTCCTATAATTCACCCCTCCACTTT
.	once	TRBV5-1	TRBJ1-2	CASSPGGQANGYTF	TGCGCCAGCAGCCCTGGGGGGCAGGCCAATGGCTACACCTTC
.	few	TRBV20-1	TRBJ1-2	CSAREGYYGYTF	TGCAGTGCTAGGGAGGGGTATTATGGCTACACCTTC
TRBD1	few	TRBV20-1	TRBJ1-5	CSAGFGTGNQPQHF	TGCAGTGCTGGGTTTGGGACAGGGAATCAGCCCCAGCATTTT
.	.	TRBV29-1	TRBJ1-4	CSVEEDTEKLFF	TGCAGCGTTGAAGAAGACACCGAAAAACTGTTTTTT
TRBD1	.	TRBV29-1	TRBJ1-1	CSVRDRGPLPGAFF	TGCAGCGTGAGGGACAGGGGCCCTTTACCCGGAGCTTTCTTT
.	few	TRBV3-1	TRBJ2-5	CASSQPRETQYF	TGTGCCAGCAGCCAGCCCCGAGAGACCCAGTACTTC
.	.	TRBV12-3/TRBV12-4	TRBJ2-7	CASSDWLAYEQYF	TGTGCCAGCAGTGACTGGCTCGCCTACGAGCAGTACTTC
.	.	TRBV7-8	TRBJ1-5	CASSLALQGSGPQHF	TGTGCCAGCAGCTTAGCACTCCAGGGATCTGGGCCCCAGCATTTT
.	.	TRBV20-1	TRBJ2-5	CIAGGQFQETQYF	TGCATTGCCGGGGGACAGTTCCAAGAGACCCAGTACTTC
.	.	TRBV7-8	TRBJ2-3	CASSLFEDTSTDTQYF	TGTGCCAGCAGCTTATTCGAAGATACTAGCACAGATACGCAGTATTTT
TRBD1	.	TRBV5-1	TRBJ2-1	CASSWKPGQTYNEQFF	TGCGCCAGCAGCTGGAAACCGGGACAGACGTACAATGAGCAGTTCTTC
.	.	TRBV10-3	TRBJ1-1	CAISESGGTEAFF	TGTGCCATCAGTGAGTCGGGGGGAACTGAAGCTTTCTTT
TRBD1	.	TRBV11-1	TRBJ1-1	CASSGGLLGSAGQGANTEAFF	TGTGCCAGCAGCGGGGGGCTCCTTGGCTCGGCTGGACAGGGGGCGAACACTGAAGCTTTCTTT
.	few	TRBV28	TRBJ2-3	CASSLPQNRADTQYF	TGTGCCAGCAGTTTGCCCCAAAACAGGGCCGATACGCAGTATTTT
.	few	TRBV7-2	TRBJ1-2	CASQGNNYGYTF	TGTGCCAGCCAAGGGAACAACTATGGCTACACCTTC
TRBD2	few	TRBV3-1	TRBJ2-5	CASSQSGAGQETQYF	TGTGCCAGCAGCCAATCTGGAGCGGGGCAAGAGACCCAGTACTTC
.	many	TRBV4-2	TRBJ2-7	CASSQEMGRSSHEQYF	TGTGCCAGCAGCCAAGAGATGGGGCGGAGTTCCCACGAGCAGTACTTC
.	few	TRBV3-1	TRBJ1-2	CASSREPFRGYTF	TGTGCCAGCAGCCGCGAGCCATTTAGGGGCTACACCTTC
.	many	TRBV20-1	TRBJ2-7	CSARDTINEQYF	TGCAGTGCTAGAGATACAATAAACGAGCAGTACTTC
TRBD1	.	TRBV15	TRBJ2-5	CATSTDRVQTQYF	TGTGCCACCAGCACCGACAGGGTCCAGACCCAGTACTTC
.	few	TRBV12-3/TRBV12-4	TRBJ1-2	CASSPWGADGYTF	TGTGCCAGCAGTCCCTGGGGCGCTGATGGCTACACCTTC
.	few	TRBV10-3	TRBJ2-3	CAISEPGRGSTDTQYF	TGTGCCATCAGTGAGCCGGGACGGGGCAGCACAGATACGCAGTATTTT
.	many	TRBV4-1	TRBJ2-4	CASSQEERGFQNIQYF	TGCGCCAGCAGCCAAGAGGAGAGAGGTTTCCAAAACATTCAGTACTTC
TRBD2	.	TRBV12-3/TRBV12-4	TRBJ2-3	CASTPSSGAGGTDTQYF	TGTGCCAGCACCCCGTCTAGCGGGGCCGGGGGCACAGATACGCAGTATTTT
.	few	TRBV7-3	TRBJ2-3	CASHRAGPSTDTQYF	TGTGCCAGCCACCGTGCTGGCCCTAGCACAGATACGCAGTATTTT
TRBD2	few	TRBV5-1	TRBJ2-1	CATLGVLAELRSPYNEQFF	TGCGCCACCCTGGGAGTTCTAGCGGAATTACGGTCTCCCTACAATGAGCAGTTCTTC
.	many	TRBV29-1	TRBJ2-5	CSVIMGARETQYF	TGCAGCGTAATAATGGGGGCCCGAGAGACCCAGTACTTC
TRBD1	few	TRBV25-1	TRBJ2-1	CASSSGTGVNEQFF	TGTGCCAGCAGCTCCGGGACAGGGGTAAATGAGCAGTTCTTC
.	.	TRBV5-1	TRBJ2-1	CASIEHPHMDNEQFF	TGCGCCAGCATCGAACACCCTCACATGGATAATGAGCAGTTCTTC
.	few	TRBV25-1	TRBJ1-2	CASSDSGNPNYGYTF	TGTGCCAGCAGTGACTCAGGGAACCCTAACTATGGCTACACCTTC
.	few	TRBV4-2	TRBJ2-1	CASSQAGGGGGNEQFF	TGTGCCAGCAGCCAAGCAGGGGGAGGGGGCGGGAATGAGCAGTTCTTC
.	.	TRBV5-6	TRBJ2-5	CASSSDPAQETQYF	TGTGCCAGCAGCTCCGACCCCGCTCAAGAGACCCAGTACTTC
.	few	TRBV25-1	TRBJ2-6	CASTHPGANVLTF	TGTGCCAGCACGCATCCTGGGGCCAACGTCCTGACTTTC
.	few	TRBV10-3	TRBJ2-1	CAISDPGAYSNEQFF	TGTGCCATCAGTGACCCGGGGGCCTACTCCAATGAGCAGTTCTTC
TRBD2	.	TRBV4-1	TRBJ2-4	CASSQVAGELKGIQYF	TGCGCCAGCAGCCAGGTAGCGGGGGAGCTCAAGGGTATTCAGTACTTC
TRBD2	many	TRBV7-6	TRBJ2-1	CASSSSGGDYNEQFF	TGTGCCAGCAGTTCATCGGGGGGGGACTACAATGAGCAGTTCTTC
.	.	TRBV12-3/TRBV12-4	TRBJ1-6	CASSLVGRESPLHF	TGTGCCAGCAGTTTAGTTGGCAGGGAATCACCCCTCCACTTT
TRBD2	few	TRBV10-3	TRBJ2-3	CATGTSADTQYF	TGTGCCACAGGGACTAGCGCAGATACGCAGTATTTT
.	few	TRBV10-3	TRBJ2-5	CAITPEGGETQYF	TGTGCCATCACTCCCGAGGGGGGCGAGACCCAGTACTTC
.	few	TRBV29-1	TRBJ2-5	CSVAGTPSRETQYF	TGCAGCGTTGCCGGGACTCCCTCTCGGGAGACCCAGTACTTC
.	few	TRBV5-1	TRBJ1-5	CASSFGDQDNQPQHF	TGCGCCAGCAGCTTCGGGGATCAGGACAATCAGCCCCAGCATTTT
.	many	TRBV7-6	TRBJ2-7	CASSTGGSYEQYF	TGTGCCAGTTCGACCGGAGGTTCGTACGAGCAGTACTTC
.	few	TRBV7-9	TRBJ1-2	CASSLVGGASSGYTF	TGTGCCAGCAGCTTAGTTGGGGGCGCATCTTCCGGCTACACCTTC
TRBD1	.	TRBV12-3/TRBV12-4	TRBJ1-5	CASSLPWTGSNQPQHF	TGTGCCAGCAGTTTACCCTGGACAGGGTCGAATCAGCCCCAGCATTTT
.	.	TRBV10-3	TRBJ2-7	CAISGNSSPYEQYF	TGTGCCATCAGTGGTAACAGCTCCCCCTACGAGCAGTACTTC
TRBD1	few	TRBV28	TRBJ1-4	CASSLRQGGGEKLFF	TGTGCCAGCAGTTTAAGACAGGGGGGGGGTGAAAAACTGTTTTTT
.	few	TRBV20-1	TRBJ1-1	CSAPRSGMNTEAFF	TGCAGTGCCCCACGGTCCGGGATGAACACTGAAGCTTTCTTT
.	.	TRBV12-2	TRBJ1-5	CASRLGLRGNQPQHF	TGTGCAAGTCGCTTAGGGCTGCGGGGCAATCAGCCCCAGCATTTT
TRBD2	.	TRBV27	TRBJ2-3	CASSLIMTSGGDTQYF	TGTGCCAGCAGTTTGATCATGACTAGCGGGGGAGATACGCAGTATTTT
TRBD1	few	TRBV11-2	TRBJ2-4	CASSLGQGRIKNIQYF	TGTGCCAGCAGCTTAGGACAGGGAAGGATCAAAAACATTCAGTACTTC
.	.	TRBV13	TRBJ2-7	CASSRTVLGAYEQYF	TGTGCCAGCAGCCGTACCGTACTAGGCGCCTACGAGCAGTACTTC
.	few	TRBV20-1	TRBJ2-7	CSARDFRGLDEQYF	TGCAGTGCTAGAGATTTTCGGGGCCTGGACGAGCAGTACTTC
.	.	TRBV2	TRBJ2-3	CASSDRDSRTDTQYF	TGTGCCAGCAGTGACCGTGACAGCCGCACAGATACGCAGTATTTT
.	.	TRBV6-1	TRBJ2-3	CASSEGRRTDTQYF	TGTGCCAGCAGTGAGGGTCGGAGGACAGATACGCAGTATTTT